One and the same sample provided the 24 T cell receptor beta chains below, sequenced in a study of shared clonotypes between healthy human individuals. Generated by immunoSEQ multiplex PCR, the TCRdb table keeps only in-frame clones and is missing some. The sample lists more than 2,000,000 clones, more than 80% occurring once. What was sequenced was naive CD4+ T cells sorted from blood. The subset denotes: CD45RA+ positively selected. Receptors were obtained from a man between 18 and 35 years old in good health.

J is TRBJ2-1 and V is TRBV15, with unresolved D. Germline CDR1 is LNHNV and CDR2 is YYDKDF (reference sequence). V was cut by 6 bases and J by 6 bases, with 12 bases left in between. The CDR3 runs to 13 residues. The CDR3 DNA follows: TGTGCCACCAGTCGAAGGCTAGGCAATGAGCAGTTCTTC. Its protein is CATSRRLGNEQFF. Full variable domain (remainder filled in from reference TRBV15 and TRBJ2-1): DAMVIQNPRYQVTQFGKPVTLSCSQTLNHNVMYWYQQKSSQAPKLLFHYYDKDFNNEADTPDNFQSRRPNTSFCFLDIRSPGLGDTAMYLCATSRRLGNEQFFGPGTRLTVL.

The chain recombines TRBV5-4 with TRBJ1-1, with a weak D call TRBD1 (6 bases). Germline CDR1 SGHNT, CDR2 YYREEE (reference sequence). V lost 5 bases and J lost 0, with 20 bases in between. The CDR3 is 17 residues long. The CDR3 spells CASRTPRGGGMNTEAFF. CDR3 coding DNA: TGTGCCAGCAGGACTCCCCGAGGTGGGGGCATGAACACTGAAGCTTTCTTT.

This chain joins TRBV6-5 and TRBJ1-2, with D unclear. Germline V lookup: CDR1 MNHEY, CDR2 SVGAGI. The CDR3 extends over 12 amino acids. V dropped 7 bases and J dropped 7 bases, with 13 bases sitting between them. The CDR3 nucleotides read TGTGCCAGCACGAGGAAAGGCGGTGGCTACACCTTC. This gives the protein CASTRKGGGYTF.

This chain joins TRBV11-2 and TRBJ2-3; D gene unclear. CDR1 and CDR2 (germline): SGHAT, FQNNGV. The length of the CDR3 is 15 residues. The V end was cut by 1 base, the J end by 0 bases, with 8 bases between. CDR3: CASSLGVSSTDTQYF. CDR3 DNA: TGTGCCAGCAGCTTAGGGGTTTCTAGCACAGATACGCAGTATTTT. Together with reference TRBV11-2 and TRBJ2-3, the CDR3 gives the full variable domain: EAGVAQSPRYKIIEKRQSVAFWCNPISGHATLYWYQQILGQGPKLLIQFQNNGVVDDSQLPKDRFSAERLKGVDSTLKIQPAKLEDSAVYLCASSLGVSSTDTQYFGPGTRLTVL.

The rearrangement joins TRBV18 to TRBJ2-5; D is unclear. The CDR3 spans 13 residues. CDR1 is KGHSH and CDR2 is LQKENI in the germline V gene. V lost 5 bases to trimming and J lost 2 bases, with 9 bases between them. This CDR3 is CASSSTLQETQYF. For the CDR3, the DNA is TGTGCCAGCTCATCGACGCTGCAAGAGACCCAGTACTTC.

CDR3 coding DNA: TGCGCCAGCAGCCTCGCAGAATCGTCTTTAGTGCCCTACGAGCAGTACTTC. It encodes CASSLAESSLVPYEQYF. V gene TRBV5-1 combines with J gene TRBJ2-7; D is undetermined. The CDR3 spans 17 residues. Germline-derived CDR1 and CDR2 are SGHRS and YFSETQ. Trimming pared 4 bases from V and 2 bases from J, leaving 22 bases between.

The chain is built from TRBV19 and TRBJ2-3; no definite D call. The CDR3 consists of 13 residues. V lost 5 bases, J lost 8 bases, and 14 bases lay in between. Germline V gene sequence: CDR1 LNHDA, CDR2 SQIVND (reference sequence). CDR3 in amino acids: CASSPKGGLTQYF. The CDR3 nucleotides read TGTGCCAGTAGTCCTAAGGGTGGCCTTACGCAGTATTTT.

V gene TRBV7-9 combines with J gene TRBJ1-1; D might be TRBD1 (5 bases). The germline gives CDR1 SEHNR, CDR2 FQNEAQ (reference sequence). The CDR3 spans 17 residues. The V end was cut by 1 base, the J end by 0 bases, with 15 bases between. CDR3 protein: CASSLGFGGGVNTEAFF. DNA for the CDR3: TGTGCCAGCAGCTTAGGGTTTGGGGGAGGGGTGAACACTGAAGCTTTCTTT.

V usage is TRBV6-5 and J usage is TRBJ1-6, with D maybe TRBD1 (6 bases). There are 15 residues in the CDR3. The V gene lost 4 bases and the J gene lost 7 bases, with 14 bases spanning the gap. The germline V gene has CDR1 MNHEY and CDR2 SVGAGI. CDR3 DNA: TGTGCCAGCAGTTCCTGGACAGTACAAAATTCACCCCTCCACTTT. It translates to CASSSWTVQNSPLHF.

This clone was picked up one time. The V call is TRBV18, the J call TRBJ1-3; weak D call: TRBD1 (6 bases). The CDR3 covers 16 residues. Trimming removed 0 bases at V and 3 bases at J, with 12 bases between. The germline gives CDR1 KGHSH, CDR2 LQKENI. For the CDR3, the DNA is TGTGCCAGCTCACCACCGGGGGGCGCAAATGGAAACACCATATATTTT. Its protein is CASSPPGGANGNTIYF.

J is TRBJ2-2 and V is TRBV10-3, with unresolved D. Germline V gene sequence: CDR1 ENHRY, CDR2 SYGVKD. Trimming took off 3 bases at V and 0 bases at J, with 8 bases between the two ends. The CDR3 consists of 15 residues. The CDR3 DNA reads as TGTGCCATCAGTGAATACAGCGCGAACACCGGGGAGCTGTTTTTT. Translated, it gives CAISEYSANTGELFF.

This clone showed up just once. DNA for the CDR3: TGTGCCAGCAGCTCTCAGGGGAGGCAGACCCAGTACTTC. Protein: CASSSQGRQTQYF. The V gene is TRBV7-2, the J gene TRBJ2-5; D might be TRBD1 or TRBD2, each matching 6 bases. In germline, CDR1 is SGHTA, CDR2 FQGNSA. The V end lost 4 bases, the J end lost 6 bases, and 12 bases lay between the germline ends. The CDR3 has 13 residues.

The CDR3 DNA reads TGTGCCAGCAGCCCTCCAACAGGGAGGCACGAGCAGTACTTC. Translation gives CASSPPTGRHEQYF. The V gene is TRBV5-4, the J gene TRBJ2-7; D assignment may be TRBD1 or TRBD2 (6 bases each). The germline gives CDR1 SGHNT, CDR2 YYREEE (reference sequence). V lost 4 bases and J lost 5, with 16 bases in between. This CDR3 has 14 residues.

The chain recombines TRBV5-5 with TRBJ2-7; the match to TRBD2 covers 8 bases. The CDR3 runs to 14 residues. V gave up 4 bases and J gave up 1 base; unmatched junction bases: 4. Germline V gives CDR1 SGHKS, CDR2 YYEKEE (reference sequence). The CDR3 reads CASSLSGGSYEQYF. CDR3 sequence (DNA): TGTGCCAGCAGCCTAAGCGGGGGATCCTACGAGCAGTACTTC.

The V gene is TRBV18, the J gene TRBJ1-5; weak D call: TRBD1 (5 bases). The CDR3 is 14 amino acids. Germline CDR1 reads KGHSH; CDR2 reads LQKENI. V was pared by 0 bases and J by 9 bases, with 12 bases between. The CDR3 protein is CASSPPTAGGPQHF. CDR3 sequence (DNA): TGTGCCAGCTCACCACCGACAGCGGGTGGGCCCCAGCATTTT.

This chain uses TRBV9 with TRBJ2-5, with D possibly matching TRBD2 (7 bases). V was clipped by 0 bases and J by 4 bases, with 19 bases between them. The CDR3 covers 17 residues. Germline lookup yields CDR1 SGDLS and CDR2 YYNGEE. The CDR3 coding sequence is TGTGCCAGCAGCGTAGGATGGGAGTGGGGGGGCCCAGAGACCCAGTACTTC. The encoded protein is CASSVGWEWGGPETQYF. Full variable domain (rest looked up from reference TRBV9 and TRBJ2-5): DSGVTQTPKHLITATGQRVTLRCSPRSGDLSVYWYQQSLDQGLQFLIQYYNGEERAKGNILERFSAQQFPDLHSELNLSSLELGDSALYFCASSVGWEWGGPETQYFGPGTRLLVL.

V is TRBV15 and J is TRBJ2-1; D unclear. The CDR3 totals 13 residues. V was clipped by 0 bases and J by 9 bases, with 9 bases between them. Germline loops: CDR1 LNHNV, CDR2 YYDKDF (reference sequence). DNA of the CDR3: TGTGCCACCAGCAGAGATCGGCTAGGTGAGCAGTTCTTC. Residues: CATSRDRLGEQFF. The full variable domain, rest sourced from reference TRBV15 and TRBJ2-1, is DAMVIQNPRYQVTQFGKPVTLSCSQTLNHNVMYWYQQKSSQAPKLLFHYYDKDFNNEADTPDNFQSRRPNTSFCFLDIRSPGLGDTAMYLCATSRDRLGEQFFGPGTRLTVL.

The genes are TRBV2 and TRBJ2-4, with 9 bases matching TRBD1. CDR1 and CDR2 from the germline V gene are SNHLY and FYNNEI. J was trimmed by 4 bases and V by 6 bases; bases with no gene match: 1. CDR3 length equals 13 residues. CDR3 DNA sequence: TGTGCCAGCAGGGGGACAGGGAAAAACATTCAGTACTTC. This gives the protein CASRGTGKNIQYF.

This sequence joins TRBV5-4 and TRBJ2-1; D ambiguous. Germline CDR1 and CDR2: SGHNT and YYREEE (reference sequence). There are 15 residues in the CDR3. Trimming removed 0 bases at V and 0 bases at J, with 7 bases between. The CDR3 loop is CASSLGISSYNEQFF. The DNA for the CDR3 is TGTGCCAGCAGCTTGGGGATTAGCTCCTACAATGAGCAGTTCTTC.

The chain has TRBV19 and TRBJ1-1, with TRBD1 as a possible D gene (5 bases). CDR1 and CDR2 from the germline V gene are LNHDA and SQIVND (reference sequence). With 5 bases removed from V and 0 bases from J, the gap between germline ends came to 16 bases. The CDR3 has 16 amino acids. The CDR3 DNA reads TGTGCCAGTAGTCCAGGGCCTCGCCGGTTGAACACTGAAGCTTTCTTT. Protein product: CASSPGPRRLNTEAFF.

The chain's CDR3 is CASSEERGDNQPQHF. Here the CDR3 DNA reads TGTGCCAGCAGTGAAGAAAGGGGCGACAATCAGCCCCAGCATTTT. V usage is TRBV2 and J usage is TRBJ1-5, with a weak D call TRBD1 (5 bases). Germline V gives CDR1 SNHLY, CDR2 FYNNEI. The CDR3 has 15 amino acids. The V gene lost 1 base and the J gene lost 3 bases, with 10 bases spanning the gap.

The V and J genes are TRBV2 and TRBJ2-1; D tentatively fits TRBD1 or TRBD2 (6 bases each). Germline V gene data show CDR1 as SNHLY and CDR2 as FYNNEI. The CDR3 runs to 17 residues. The V end was cut by 6 bases, the J end by 4 bases, with 22 bases between. The CDR3 coding sequence is TGTGCCAGCAGGGATAAGGGGGGACCGCAACTTTACAATGAGCAGTTCTTC. Its translation: CASRDKGGPQLYNEQFF.

CDR3 sequence: CATSVDISNTEAFF. CDR3 nucleotide sequence: TGTGCCACCAGCGTAGACATATCGAACACTGAAGCTTTCTTT. The genes are TRBV15 and TRBJ1-1, with D uncertain. CDR1 LNHNV and CDR2 YYDKDF come from the germline V gene (reference sequence). The V end lost 5 bases, the J end lost 1 base, and 11 bases lay between the germline ends. This CDR3 has 14 residues.

Written as DNA, the CDR3 is TGTGCCAGCAGCTTAGGGACAGCTGACACAGATACGCAGTATTTT. This codes for CASSLGTADTDTQYF. The genes are TRBV7-9 and TRBJ2-3; D is perhaps TRBD1 (6 bases). The V gene's germline CDR1 is SEHNR and CDR2 FQNEAQ (reference sequence). This CDR3 is built from 15 residues. V lost 1 base and J lost 2, with 10 bases in between.